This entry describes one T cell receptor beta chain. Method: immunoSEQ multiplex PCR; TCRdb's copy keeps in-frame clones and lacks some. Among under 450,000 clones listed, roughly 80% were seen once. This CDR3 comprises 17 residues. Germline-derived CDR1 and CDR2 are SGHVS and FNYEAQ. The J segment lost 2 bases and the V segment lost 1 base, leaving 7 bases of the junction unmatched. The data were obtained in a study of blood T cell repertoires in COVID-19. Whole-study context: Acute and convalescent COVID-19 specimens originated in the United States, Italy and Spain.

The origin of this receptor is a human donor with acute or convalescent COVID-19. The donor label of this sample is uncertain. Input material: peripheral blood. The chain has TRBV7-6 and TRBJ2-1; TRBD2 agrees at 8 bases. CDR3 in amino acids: CASSLGVAGTTYNEQFF. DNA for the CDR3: TGTGCCAGCAGCTTAGGGGTAGCGGGGACCACCTACAATGAGCAGTTCTTC.